A selection of T cell receptor beta chains follows, all from one sample in a study of blood T cell repertoires in COVID-19. Here immunoSEQ multiplex PCR was the method, and the copy in TCRdb shows in-frame clones only, minus some. Of 35,000 to 50,000 clones listed, about 80% were seen once; the top ten hold 8% to 10%. Sequenced material: peripheral blood. The receptors shown here come from a man aged 70-80 years with active or convalescent COVID-19. CDR3s include the opening cysteine and the closing phenylalanine or tryptophan. The D gene is left open where the match is weak. Clone size is given for some rows only: seen once, a few or many times, or a class if the clone is expanded.

J	D	size	V	DNA	CDR3
TRBJ2-3	TRBD1	NA	TRBV2	TGTGCCAGCAAACCCGGACAGGACACAGATACGCAGTATTTT	CASKPGQDTDTQYF
TRBJ2-1	TRBD2	NA	TRBV9	TGTGCCAGCAGCGCATCTACCGGGACTAGCGGCCGATTCTTC	CASSASTGTSGRFF
TRBJ1-5	NA	NA	TRBV28	TGTGCCACTGAGGACAGTCCGGGAGGCCAGCCCCAGCATTTT	CATEDSPGGQPQHF
TRBJ1-2	NA	NA	TRBV27	TGTGCCAGCAGTTCCCGGGGGTCATTAGGCTACACCTTC	CASSSRGSLGYTF
TRBJ2-5	NA	few	TRBV2	TGTGCCAGCAATAGGCCAGGGGTCCAAGAGACCCAGTACTTC	CASNRPGVQETQYF
TRBJ2-7	NA	NA	TRBV12-5	TGTGCTAGTGGTTCGGAGGGAGCGGACGAGCAGTACTTC	CASGSEGADEQYF
TRBJ2-1	NA	NA	TRBV12-3/TRBV12-4	TGTGCCAGCAGTTTTCCTTCGGGGGGCCGGTTCTTC	CASSFPSGGRFF
TRBJ1-4	NA	NA	TRBV2	TGTGCCAGCAGTGACCGGGACACGATTAATGAAAAACTGTTTTTT	CASSDRDTINEKLFF
TRBJ2-2	NA	NA	TRBV11-2	TGTGCCAGCAGCCGTAGCGTGACAACCCGGGGCGGGGAGCTGTTTTTT	CASSRSVTTRGGELFF
TRBJ2-3	NA	NA	TRBV30	TGTGCCTGGAGTGTAGTGGAGGCAGGTACGCAGTATTTT	CAWSVVEAGTQYF
TRBJ1-1	TRBD1	few	TRBV7-2	TGTGCCAGCAGCTTAGTAGGGACAGGGAACACTGAAGCTTTCTTT	CASSLVGTGNTEAFF
TRBJ1-1	TRBD1	NA	TRBV7-9	TGTGCCAGCAGCTTATCGGGACAGGGGAACACTGAAGCTTTCTTT	CASSLSGQGNTEAFF
TRBJ2-1	NA	NA	TRBV10-3	TGTGCATGCGGTGGGGGGAGCTCCTACAATGAGCAGTTCTTC	CACGGGSSYNEQFF
TRBJ2-7	NA	few	TRBV2	TGTGCCAGCGAGGGATCCCACGAGCAGTACTTC	CASEGSHEQYF
TRBJ2-2	NA	NA	TRBV11-2	TGTGCCAGCAGTACCCTAGGCACCGGGGAGCTGTTTTTT	CASSTLGTGELFF
TRBJ1-1	NA	NA	TRBV11-2	TGTGCCAGCAGCCTCCCCAGCACTGAAGCTTTCTTT	CASSLPSTEAFF
TRBJ2-5	TRBD2	NA	TRBV24-1	TGTGCCACCGGAACCTATAGCGGGGGGGCCTTGGAGACCCAGTACTTC	CATGTYSGGALETQYF
TRBJ1-5	NA	NA	TRBV15	TGTGCCACCAGCAGAAGACACTTCGACAGTAGCAATCAGCCCCAGCATTTT	CATSRRHFDSSNQPQHF
TRBJ1-4	NA	NA	TRBV19	TGTGCCAGTAGTCCTCTACAGGGAGGGGATGAAAAACTGTTTTTT	CASSPLQGGDEKLFF
TRBJ2-5	NA	once	TRBV5-1	TGCGCCAGCAGCTTGGTGGCGGGGCCCATAGAGACCCAGTACTTC	CASSLVAGPIETQYF
TRBJ2-1	TRBD2	NA	TRBV5-1	TGCGCCAGCAGCTTAGGAGCGGGGGGCTTTTACAATGAGCAGTTCTTC	CASSLGAGGFYNEQFF
TRBJ2-7	NA	once	TRBV25-1	TGTGCCAGCAGTGAGAAAGGGGCGGTAAGGAACGAGCAGTACTTC	CASSEKGAVRNEQYF
TRBJ1-1	NA	NA	TRBV29-1	TGCAGCGTTGTGGCGGGGAACACTGAAGCTTTCTTT	CSVVAGNTEAFF
TRBJ2-5	TRBD1	NA	TRBV29-1	TGCAGCACGCAAGGGCCAGGGGGCGAGGAGACCCAGTACTTC	CSTQGPGGEETQYF
TRBJ2-3	TRBD1	NA	TRBV6-6	TGTGCCAGCAGTCCCCGGGACAGAAGAGATACGCAGTATTTT	CASSPRDRRDTQYF
TRBJ2-3	NA	NA	TRBV5-4	TGTGCCAGCAGCCAGGCTCGTAACACAGATACGCAGTATTTT	CASSQARNTDTQYF
TRBJ2-1	NA	NA	TRBV7-3	TGTGCCAGCAGCTTAAAGGGTACTAGTGCAGGCCATGAGCAGTTCTTC	CASSLKGTSAGHEQFF
TRBJ2-3	TRBD2	few	TRBV4-2	TGTGCCAGCAGCCAAGATCCTCAGCGGGGGCACGGGGATACGCAGTATTTT	CASSQDPQRGHGDTQYF
TRBJ1-4	NA	NA	TRBV7-9	TGTGCCAGCAGTTTGGCAGCAACTAATGAAAAACTGTTTTTT	CASSLAATNEKLFF
TRBJ2-2	NA	NA	TRBV19	TGTGCCAGTATTGGGAGCGGGGAGCTGTTTTTT	CASIGSGELFF
TRBJ2-2	TRBD2	medium-sized	TRBV10-2	TGCGCCAGCAGATCAATATGGACTAGCGGGGGGGCGAACACCGGGGAGCTGTTTTTT	CASRSIWTSGGANTGELFF
TRBJ2-2	NA	NA	TRBV5-1	TGCGCCAGTAAGGACAGACCGAACACCGGGGAGCTGTTTTTT	CASKDRPNTGELFF
TRBJ1-5	NA	few	TRBV28	TGTGCCAGCAGTTTCGGGGGGTTCCAAAACTATGGCAATCAGCCCCAGCATTTT	CASSFGGFQNYGNQPQHF
TRBJ2-2	NA	NA	TRBV11-2	TGTGCCAGCAGCTGGGGCGGGGTCAGGGGGACTACCGGGGAGCTGTTTTTT	CASSWGGVRGTTGELFF
TRBJ1-2	NA	NA	TRBV10-1	TGCGCCAGCAGTGACGGGGGGTCATGGGGCTACACCTTC	CASSDGGSWGYTF
TRBJ2-1	NA	NA	TRBV4-1	TGCGCCAGCAGCCAAGAGCGGGGCACGTTTTCCAATGAGCAGTTCTTC	CASSQERGTFSNEQFF
TRBJ2-7	TRBD2	few	TRBV18	TGTGCCAGCTCACCAACTAGCGGCTACGAGCAGTACTTC	CASSPTSGYEQYF
TRBJ1-4	TRBD1	once	TRBV28	TGTGCCAGCAGGATGGCAGGGGGTGATGAAAAACTGTTTTTT	CASRMAGGDEKLFF
TRBJ2-7	TRBD1	NA	TRBV25-1	TGTGCCAGCAGTGAATCCCCTACCGGGACAGGGGGGTACGAGCAGTACTTC	CASSESPTGTGGYEQYF
TRBJ2-3	TRBD2	NA	TRBV5-5	TGTGCCAGCAGCTTGGTCCTAGCGGGGGGTCTAGATACGCAGTATTTT	CASSLVLAGGLDTQYF
TRBJ2-2	NA	NA	TRBV5-4	TGTGCCAGCAGCTTGTTTTCGCGGCTGAACACCGGGGAGCTGTTTTTT	CASSLFSRLNTGELFF
TRBJ2-5	NA	NA	TRBV28	TGTGCCAGCAGTCCTTGGGGCATTCAAGAGACCCAGTACTTC	CASSPWGIQETQYF
TRBJ1-2	TRBD1	NA	TRBV27	TGTGCCAGCAGTCCCCCCGGACAGGGATTCGTGGGTGGCTACACCTTC	CASSPPGQGFVGGYTF
TRBJ2-1	TRBD2	NA	TRBV7-9	TGTGCCAGCTCCCTCGGGGCAGGACTAGCGGGGGCCAGGGAGCAGTTCTTC	CASSLGAGLAGAREQFF
TRBJ2-1	TRBD2	NA	TRBV7-3	TGTGCCAGCAGCCCTGATAGCGGGGACTACAATGAGCAGTTCTTC	CASSPDSGDYNEQFF
TRBJ2-1	TRBD2	few	TRBV11-2	TGTGCCAGCAGTACTTATAGCGGGGGGGCAATTGAGCAGTTCTTC	CASSTYSGGAIEQFF
TRBJ2-3	NA	NA	TRBV11-2	TGTGCCAGCAGCCCCAGGGTAGGGGCTAGCACAGATACGCAGTATTTT	CASSPRVGASTDTQYF
TRBJ1-1	NA	NA	TRBV6-5	TGTGCCAGCAGTAACACAGTGAACACTGAAGCTTTCTTT	CASSNTVNTEAFF
TRBJ2-7	NA	NA	TRBV2	TGTGCCAGCAGCCTGACTGGTTACGAGCAGTACTTC	CASSLTGYEQYF
TRBJ2-3	TRBD2	NA	TRBV5-4	TGTGCCAGCCAGACTAGCGGGGTAACAGATACGCAGTATTTT	CASQTSGVTDTQYF
TRBJ1-5	TRBD1	NA	TRBV5-6	TGTGCCAGCAGCTTGGAAGACAGGGTCATAGACCAGCCCCAGCATTTT	CASSLEDRVIDQPQHF
TRBJ1-5	NA	NA	TRBV18	TGTGCCAGCACCGAACGACAGGATCAGCCCCAGCATTTT	CASTERQDQPQHF
TRBJ2-5	TRBD1	few	TRBV27	TGTGCCAGCAGGAGTACAGGGGGGGAGACCCAGTACTTC	CASRSTGGETQYF
TRBJ1-4	NA	NA	TRBV7-9	TGTGCCAGCAGCGCACAACAAGATGTTGAAAAACTGTTTTTT	CASSAQQDVEKLFF